A single sample gave rise to the 30 T cell receptor beta chains below, sequenced in a study of T-cell reconstitution after alpha-beta-depleted transplantation in children. Unique molecular identifiers were incorporated into the prepared TCRbeta library. One entry per CDR3 protein results from TCRdb running MiXCR on the PCR reads. The data show 600,000 or so distinct CDR3 sequences, more than 20% seen once. The sample consisted of PBMCs, mostly from graft donor cells, taken 360 days after TCRalphabeta/CD19-depleted stem cell transplant. The receptors come from a boy in the first two years of life who had a stem cell transplant for acute myeloid leukemia, so the T cells may come from the graft donor.

The chain employs TRBV12-3 or TRBV12-4 and TRBJ1-4, with 9 nucleotides matching TRBD1. With 5 bases clipped from V and 7 bases from J, the junction kept 14 bases outside the gene matches. This CDR3 is 17 amino acids long. CDR3 protein: CASSGALKGTGSEKLFF. The CDR3 DNA is TGTGCCAGCAGTGGGGCTCTAAAGGGGACAGGGTCTGAAAAACTGTTTTTT.

This clonotype was observed a handful of times. The rearrangement uses TRBV7-9 and TRBJ2-2; possible D gene TRBD2, 6 bases. The ends were cut back, 5 bases at V and 7 bases at J, with 14 bases in the middle. The germline gives CDR1 SEHNR, CDR2 FQNEAQ (reference sequence). CDR3 length equals 14 residues. The CDR3 nucleotides read TGTGCCAGCAGCCACGGGACTTCCGGCGGGGAGCTGTTTTTT. This sequence encodes CASSHGTSGGELFF. Variable domain in full (rest from reference TRBV7-9 and TRBJ2-2): DTGVSQNPRHKITKRGQNVTFRCDPISEHNRLYWYRQTLGQGPEFLTYFQNEAQLEKSRLLSDRFSAERPKGSFSTLEIQRTEQGDSAMYLCASSHGTSGGELFFGEGSRLTVL.

In this sample, this clonotype turned up a few times. The chain has TRBV12-3 or TRBV12-4 and TRBJ2-2; D gene ambiguous. CDR3 length equals 14 residues. V dropped 6 bases and J dropped 0 bases, with 8 bases sitting between them. CDR3 in amino acids: CASRSNANTGELFF. The CDR3 DNA sequence: TGTGCCAGCAGGTCCAACGCGAACACCGGGGAGCTGTTTTTT.

The rearrangement joins TRBV19 to TRBJ1-1; a possible D gene is TRBD1 (6 bases). CDR1 is LNHDA and CDR2 is SQIVND in the germline V gene (reference sequence). This CDR3 contains 15 residues. Deletions cut 7 bases from V and 4 bases from J, with 19 bases between. The CDR3 loop reads CASITGGGRGTEAFF. The DNA for the CDR3 is TGTGCCAGTATAACCGGCGGGGGCCGGGGCACTGAAGCTTTCTTT.

This clonotype came up many times. The V gene is TRBV6-6, the J gene TRBJ2-2; D possibly uses TRBD1 or TRBD2 (5 bases each). CDR1 is MNHNY and CDR2 is SVGAGI in the germline V gene (reference sequence). V shed 6 bases and J shed 8 bases, with 13 bases lying between them. The CDR3 has 13 residues. CDR3 sequence: CASRYGGPGELFF. CDR3 DNA: TGTGCCAGCAGATATGGGGGACCGGGGGAGCTGTTTTTT.

The V and J genes are TRBV5-1 and TRBJ2-7; the D is unclear. V lost 0 bases, J lost 1 base, and 8 bases lay in between. The CDR3 runs 14 residues. The V gene's germline CDR1 is SGHRS and CDR2 YFSETQ. The CDR3 DNA reads TGCGCCAGCAGCTTGGCCGGCATTTCCTACGAGCAGTACTTC. Its protein is CASSLAGISYEQYF.

The V call is TRBV4-1, the J call TRBJ2-6; 8 bases align to TRBD1. The length of the CDR3 is 18 residues. The junction had 6 bases not matched to a gene; V was cut back by 2 bases and J by 0 bases. Germline assignment: CDR1 MGHRA and CDR2 YSYEKL. In DNA, the CDR3 is TGCGCCAGCAGCCAATTTCAGGGGGCAAGCTCTGGGGCCAACGTCCTGACTTTC. It yields the protein CASSQFQGASSGANVLTF.

The rearrangement uses TRBV4-3 and TRBJ2-7, with TRBD2 identical over 7 bases. Germline lookup yields CDR1 LGHNA and CDR2 YSLEER. V shed 1 base, J shed 2 bases, and the junction held 2 bases outside the gene matches. This CDR3 spans 14 amino acids. In DNA, the CDR3 is TGCGCCAGCAGCCAAGTTGGGGGGGCCTACGAGCAGTACTTC. As protein: CASSQVGGAYEQYF.

There are many counts of this clonotype. This chain links TRBV20-1 with TRBJ2-1; no clear D gene. V lost 4 bases, J lost 0 bases, and 16 bases lay in between. Germline CDR1 and CDR2: DFQATT and SNEGSKA (reference sequence). CDR3 length: 16 amino acids. Here the CDR3 reads CSATPAPKGSYNEQFF. CDR3 sequence (DNA): TGCAGTGCTACTCCGGCCCCGAAGGGCTCCTACAATGAGCAGTTCTTC.

The chain has TRBV18 and TRBJ2-4; D is perhaps TRBD2 (6 bases). The germline V gene has CDR1 KGHSH and CDR2 LQKENI. This CDR3 spans 15 amino acids. V lost 3 bases and J lost 11, with 20 bases in between. In DNA form, the CDR3 reads TGTGCCAGCTCACCGGCCGGGACCGGGGGAGTTGTTCAGTACTTC. The encoded protein is CASSPAGTGGVVQYF.

This clonotype was picked up a small number of times. The gene calls are TRBV20-1 and TRBJ1-2; D might be TRBD1 (5 bases). Germline V gives CDR1 DFQATT, CDR2 SNEGSKA (reference sequence). The germline V and J ends were trimmed by 3 bases and 2 bases, with 7 bases remaining between them. This CDR3 has 12 residues. CDR3 nucleotides: TGCAGTGCTAGTAGGGGAAACTATGGCTACACCTTC. This sequence encodes CSASRGNYGYTF.

V gene TRBV6-1 combines with J gene TRBJ2-5; 10 nucleotides agree with TRBD1. Germline CDR1 MNHNS, CDR2 SASEGT. J gave up 5 bases and V 6 bases, and 6 bases lay outside the gene matches. The length of the CDR3 is 14 residues. The DNA of the CDR3 is TGTGCCAGCAGACGACAGGGGGCCAGGGAGACCCAGTACTTC. Residues: CASRRQGARETQYF.

This clonotype was recorded many times. The chain recombines TRBV20-1 with TRBJ2-3; D call uncertain. The length of the CDR3 is 14 residues. V lost 6 bases to trimming and J lost 0 bases, with 13 bases between them. The germline CDR1 and CDR2 sequences are DFQATT and SNEGSKA (reference sequence). The CDR3 here is CSAVLLGSTDTQYF. Written as DNA, the CDR3 is TGCAGTGCCGTCCTCTTGGGGAGCACAGATACGCAGTATTTT.

The chain combines TRBV20-1 with TRBJ2-5, with TRBD2 as a possible D gene (6 bases). The germline gives CDR1 DFQATT, CDR2 SNEGSKA (reference sequence). This CDR3 region has 14 residues. V lost 5 bases and J 5 bases, leaving 18 bases between the germline ends. In DNA form, the CDR3 reads TGCAGTGCTGTGACCCCTATCCGGGGGGAGACCCAGTACTTC. Translation: CSAVTPIRGETQYF.

This clonotype was seen more than once but under ten times. This chain uses TRBV7-8 with TRBJ2-3; D unresolved. Trimming left V 7 bases short and J 1 base short, with 6 bases between. The germline CDR1 and CDR2 sequences are SGHVS and FQNEAQ. This CDR3 region has 12 residues. DNA of the CDR3: TGTGCCAGCACTCAGGGCACAGATACGCAGTATTTT. This translates into CASTQGTDTQYF.

Only a few counts were recorded for this clonotype. This chain links TRBV27 with TRBJ2-7, with 11 bases matching TRBD2. V shed 5 bases, J shed 4 bases, and the junction held 7 bases outside the gene matches. This CDR3 contains 15 residues. Germline V gene lookup returns CDR1 MNHEY and CDR2 SMNVEV (reference sequence). The CDR3 DNA reads as TGTGCCAGCAGTATTAGCGGGGGGGCCCAGTACGAGCAGTACGTC. Translating gives CASSISGGAQYEQYV.

The CDR3 is CSVEDEQGRKTQYF. CDR3 DNA: TGCAGCGTTGAAGACGAGCAGGGGAGAAAGACCCAGTACTTC. The V and J genes are TRBV29-1 and TRBJ2-5; weak D call: TRBD1 (6 bases). The length of the CDR3 is 14 residues. Trimming shortened V by 0 bases and J by 6 bases, and 14 bases separated the two germline ends. Germline V gene sequence: CDR1 SQVTM, CDR2 ANQGSEA.

This clonotype was seen more than once but under ten times. The gene calls are TRBV15 and TRBJ2-2; 10 bases are a match to TRBD2. CDR1 LNHNV and CDR2 YYDKDF come from the germline V gene (reference sequence). CDR3 length equals 16 residues. The trim removed 3 bases at V and 1 base at J, leaving 2 bases unmatched. The CDR3 here is CATSRRLAGNTGELFF. CDR3 sequence (DNA): TGTGCCACCAGCAGGAGACTAGCGGGGAACACCGGGGAGCTGTTTTTT.

This chain joins TRBV5-4 and TRBJ2-1; the D is unclear. Germline loops: CDR1 SGHNT, CDR2 YYREEE (reference sequence). CDR3 length: 13 residues. The germline V and J ends were trimmed by 2 bases and 12 bases, with 15 bases remaining between them. CDR3 amino acids: CASSFSWRPRQFF. CDR3 DNA: TGTGCCAGCAGCTTCTCGTGGCGTCCAAGGCAGTTCTTC.

The chain combines TRBV5-1 with TRBJ2-3, with D possibly matching TRBD1 (5 bases). V lost 0 bases, J lost 4 bases, and 15 bases lay in between. The CDR3 sequence is 16 residues long. CDR1 and CDR2 from the germline V gene are SGHRS and YFSETQ. The CDR3 bases are TGCGCCAGCAGCTTGGCCGTGGCAGGGTACCCAGATACGCAGTATTTT. The encoded protein is CASSLAVAGYPDTQYF.

Many counts were recorded for this clonotype. The chain is built from TRBV7-2 and TRBJ2-1; 11 positions match TRBD2. V gave up 4 bases and J gave up 9 bases; unmatched junction bases: 14. Germline loops: CDR1 SGHTA, CDR2 FQGNSA. This CDR3 contains 17 residues. CDR3 sequence: CASSSHGILAGASEQFF. The CDR3 DNA follows: TGTGCCAGCAGCTCCCACGGAATACTAGCGGGGGCCAGTGAGCAGTTCTTC.

V gene TRBV6-1 combines with J gene TRBJ1-2, with 9 bases matching TRBD1. Germline V gives CDR1 MNHNS, CDR2 SASEGT. CDR3 length equals 13 residues. The V and J ends lost 5 bases and 7 bases, in that order; junction bases with no gene match: 5. The CDR3 nucleotides read TGTGCCAGCAGTCGGGACAGGGAAAGTGGCTACACCTTC. It specifies CASSRDRESGYTF.

The CDR3 DNA reads as TGTGCCACCAGCAGAGGGGGGGGCTCCTACAATGAGCAGTTCTTC. Protein sequence: CATSRGGGSYNEQFF. The V call is TRBV15, the J call TRBJ2-1; 7 bases fit TRBD2. The trim removed 1 base at V and 0 bases at J, leaving 0 bases unmatched. The length of the CDR3 is 15 residues. Germline V lookup: CDR1 LNHNV, CDR2 YYDKDF (reference sequence). The whole variable domain, remainder taken from reference TRBV15 and TRBJ2-1, is DAMVIQNPRYQVTQFGKPVTLSCSQTLNHNVMYWYQQKSSQAPKLLFHYYDKDFNNEADTPDNFQSRRPNTSFCFLDIRSPGLGDTAMYLCATSRGGGSYNEQFFGPGTRLTVL.

The table lists this clonotype with a few counts. V and J are TRBV15 and TRBJ2-1; TRBD1 matches at 8 bases. CDR1 and CDR2 from the germline V gene are LNHNV and YYDKDF (reference sequence). This CDR3 region has 16 residues. Losses at the gene ends were 2 bases for V and 2 bases for J; bases not matched to a gene: 5. CDR3 residues: CATSRYLDRAYNEQFF. The CDR3 coding sequence is TGTGCCACCAGCAGATATTTGGACAGGGCCTACAATGAGCAGTTCTTC.

This clonotype was found many times. The chain recombines TRBV25-1 with TRBJ2-1; tentatively, D is TRBD1 (5 bases). This CDR3 spans 15 amino acids. Germline-derived CDR1 and CDR2 are MGHDK and SYGVNS. Trimming stripped 2 bases from V and 2 bases from J, with 10 bases between. The CDR3, as DNA: TGTGCCAGCAGTGAACACAGGCAGACCTACAATGAGCAGTTCTTC. It is translated as CASSEHRQTYNEQFF.

V and J are TRBV9 and TRBJ2-3, with TRBD2 matching 8 bases. This CDR3 region has 15 residues. V lost 0 bases, J lost 5 bases, and 5 bases stayed unmatched. Germline V CDR1 and CDR2: SGDLS, YYNGEE. The DNA for the CDR3 is TGTGCCAGCAGCGTAGACCGGGGGGGCCGAGATACGCAGTATTTT. This codes for CASSVDRGGRDTQYF.

In this sample, this clonotype turned up many times. This chain uses TRBV29-1 with TRBJ2-3; weak D call: TRBD2 (5 bases). The V end was cut by 3 bases, the J end by 6 bases, with 13 bases between. This CDR3 has 13 residues. The germline gives CDR1 SQVTM, CDR2 ANQGSEA. The CDR3 DNA reads TGCAGCGTTGAGCCGGACTCTTTCGATACGCAGTATTTT. Protein: CSVEPDSFDTQYF.

This clonotype was seen at least ten times. This chain links TRBV6-1 with TRBJ2-7; 7 bases map to TRBD2. The CDR3 runs to 13 residues. Unmatched junction bases numbered 4, after V lost 7 bases and J lost 1 base. The V gene's germline CDR1 is MNHNS and CDR2 SASEGT. The CDR3 DNA sequence: TGTGCCAGCAATCCGGGGGGATCCTACGAGCAGTACTTC. Translated, it gives CASNPGGSYEQYF.

V is TRBV20-1 and J is TRBJ2-4; a possible D gene is TRBD2 (6 bases). V lost 1 base to trimming and J lost 2 bases, with 15 bases between them. CDR3 length: 16 amino acids. The V gene's germline CDR1 is DFQATT and CDR2 SNEGSKA (reference sequence). CDR3 coding DNA: TGCAGTGCTAGAGTGGTTGGAGGAGGGACCAAAAACATTCAGTACTTC. Translated: CSARVVGGGTKNIQYF.

At least ten counts were recorded for this clonotype. The V gene is TRBV25-1, the J gene TRBJ2-5; D is possibly TRBD1 (5 bases). Germline assignment: CDR1 MGHDK and CDR2 SYGVNS. The CDR3 runs to 14 residues. V was clipped by 0 bases and J by 0 bases, with 5 bases between them. The CDR3 region has the DNA TGTGCCAGCAGTGAATACAGGGACCAAGAGACCCAGTACTTC. Translated: CASSEYRDQETQYF.